A selection of T cell receptor beta chains follows, all from one sample in a study of spatial heterogeneity in lung cancer. TCRdb re-called the 5' RACE reads with MiXCR, one entry per CDR3 protein. Here the sample spans about 48,000 distinct CDR3 sequences, approximately 5.3% being singletons. The material was PBMCs, obtained at surgery. The receptors come from a male donor with early-stage non-small cell lung cancer. The CDR3 runs from the conserved cysteine through the conserved F or W.

V,CDR3
TRBV27,CASGPGQHNQPQHF
TRBV6-6,CASSYGQGPETQYF
TRBV29-1,CSVEYTTGELFF
TRBV6-1,CASSEAVLTDHLANEQFF
TRBV12-3/TRBV12-4,CASTKGQRESTDTQYF
TRBV18,CASSPGQPGLAQSEQYF
TRBV18,CASSLRQGDQAFF
TRBV20-1,CSATPEGAGANYGYTF
TRBV3-1,CASSMRQGRRDTEAFF
TRBV15,CATRAGLALSGANVLTF
TRBV7-8,CASSLEEGQPQHF
TRBV5-4,CASSFTTDTQYF
TRBV20-1,CSAVAGAMTDTQYF
TRBV27,CASSSQTSGTQETQYF
TRBV9,CASSETSGSGYEQYF
TRBV7-9,CASSSNLRDRGTRNTEAFF
TRBV20-1,CSASSNMNTEAFF
TRBV7-9,CASLRPNMGLTEAFF
TRBV7-9,CASSLGVSSYEQYF
TRBV24-1,CATSDPGLAGTNTGELFF
TRBV7-2,CASSLLLHGGGRRGGNSPLHF
TRBV5-1,CASSVGQATDTQYF
TRBV2,CASSFDYEQYF
TRBV10-3,CAISSRAIFGNTIYF
TRBV28,CASSLPISSYNEQFF
TRBV5-1,CASSPGPRDRAPYEQYF
TRBV5-1,CASSPSFGAGANVLTF